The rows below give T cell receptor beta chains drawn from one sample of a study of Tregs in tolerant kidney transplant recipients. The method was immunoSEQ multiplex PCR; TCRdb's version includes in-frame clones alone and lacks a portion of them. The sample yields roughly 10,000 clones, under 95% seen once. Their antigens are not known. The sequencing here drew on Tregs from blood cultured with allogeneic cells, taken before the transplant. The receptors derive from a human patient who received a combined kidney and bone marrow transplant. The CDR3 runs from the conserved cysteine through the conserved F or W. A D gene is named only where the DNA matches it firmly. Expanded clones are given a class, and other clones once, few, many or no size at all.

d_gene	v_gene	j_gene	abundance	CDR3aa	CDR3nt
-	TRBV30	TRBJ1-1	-	CAWNPGRPIAEAFF	TGTGCCTGGAATCCGGGACGGCCCATCGCTGAAGCTTTCTTT
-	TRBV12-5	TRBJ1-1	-	CASGFPLTEAFF	TGTGCTAGTGGTTTCCCTCTAACTGAAGCTTTCTTT
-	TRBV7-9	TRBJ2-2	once	CASSFKQHTGELFF	TGTGCCAGCAGCTTTAAACAGCACACCGGGGAGCTGTTTTTT
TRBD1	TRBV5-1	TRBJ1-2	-	CASRQGPSYGYTF	TGCGCCAGCCGACAGGGACCTTCTTATGGCTACACCTTC
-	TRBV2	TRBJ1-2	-	CASSSRHAPYYGYTF	TGTGCCAGCAGTTCTCGTCACGCACCGTACTATGGCTACACCTTC
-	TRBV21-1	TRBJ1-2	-	CASSLRGRHGYTF	TGTGCCAGCAGCTTAAGAGGGAGGCATGGCTACACCTTC
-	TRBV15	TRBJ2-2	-	CATSKVRGSGELFF	TGTGCCACCAGCAAAGTTCGTGGGTCCGGGGAGCTGTTTTTT
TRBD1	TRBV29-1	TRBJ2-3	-	CSVGTGLEDTQYF	TGCAGCGTGGGGACAGGGCTGGAAGATACGCAGTATTTT
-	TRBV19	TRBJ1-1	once	CASSIQATNTEAFF	TGTGCCAGTAGTATCCAGGCGACAAACACTGAAGCTTTCTTT
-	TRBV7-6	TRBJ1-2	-	CASSLAPGASYGYTF	TGTGCCAGCAGCTTAGCGCCCGGGGCCTCATATGGCTACACCTTC
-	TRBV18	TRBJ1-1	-	CASSPVTMNTEAFF	TGTGCCAGCTCACCAGTTACCATGAACACTGAAGCTTTCTTT
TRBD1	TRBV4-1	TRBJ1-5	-	CASSPLFSGGSDQPQHF	TGCGCCAGCAGCCCGCTATTTTCAGGGGGCTCGGATCAGCCCCAGCATTTT
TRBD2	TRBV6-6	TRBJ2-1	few	CASSSGTSGSHEQFF	TGTGCCAGCAGCTCCGGGACTAGCGGGAGCCATGAGCAGTTCTTC
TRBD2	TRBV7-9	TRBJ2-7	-	CASSPHAGEVAYEQYF	TGTGCCAGCAGTCCTCACGCGGGAGAGGTTGCCTACGAGCAGTACTTC
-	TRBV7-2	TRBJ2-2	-	CASRVTGELFF	TGTGCCAGCAGGGTTACCGGGGAGCTGTTTTTT
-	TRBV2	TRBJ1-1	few	CASSTRRRNTEAFF	TGTGCCAGCAGTACTCGACGGCGGAACACTGAAGCTTTCTTT
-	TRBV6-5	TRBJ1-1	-	CASSETRDTEAFF	TGTGCCAGCAGCGAAACACGGGACACTGAAGCTTTCTTT
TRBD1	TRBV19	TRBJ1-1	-	CASSISTGSMNTEAFF	TGTGCCAGTAGTATCTCGACAGGGAGTATGAACACTGAAGCTTTCTTT
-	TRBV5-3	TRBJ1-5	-	CATTYRDPSPDSNQPQHF	TGTGCCACGACCTACAGGGACCCTTCACCTGATAGCAATCAGCCCCAGCATTTT
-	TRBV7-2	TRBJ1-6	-	CASSLVAQGNSPLHF	TGTGCCAGCAGCTTAGTAGCACAGGGAAATTCACCCCTCCACTTT
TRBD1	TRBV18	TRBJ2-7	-	CASSPGTGLDEQYF	TGTGCCAGCTCCCCCGGGACAGGGTTGGACGAGCAGTACTTC
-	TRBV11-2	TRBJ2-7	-	CASSFGVAYEQYF	TGTGCCAGCAGCTTCGGGGTGGCCTACGAGCAGTACTTC
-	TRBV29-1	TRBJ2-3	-	CSAQGLQTQYF	TGCAGCGCCCAGGGACTTCAGACGCAGTATTTT
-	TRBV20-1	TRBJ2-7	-	CSAAGVDEQYF	TGCAGTGCCGCAGGGGTCGACGAGCAGTACTTC
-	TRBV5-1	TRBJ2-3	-	CASSWADTQYF	TGCGCCAGCAGCTGGGCAGATACGCAGTATTTT
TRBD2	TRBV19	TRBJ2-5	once	CASSALAAYGTQYF	TGTGCCAGTAGTGCGCTAGCGGCATATGGGACCCAGTACTTC
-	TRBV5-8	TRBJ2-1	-	CASSLGAGLGGRSFF	TGTGCCAGCAGCTTGGGTGCGGGCTTGGGCGGTCGTAGCTTCTTC